A single sample gave rise to the 17 T cell receptor beta chains below, sequenced in a study of T cell responses to AZD1222 COVID-19 vaccine. The protocol was immunoSEQ multiplex PCR, while the TCRdb copy is restricted to in-frame clones and leaves out a portion. The data contain 150,000 to 200,000 clones, 90% to 95% of them singletons. Sequenced here: peripheral blood, sampled on day 0 of AZD1222 vaccination. The origin of the receptors is an adult in good health.

The V call is TRBV7-6, the J call TRBJ1-6; TRBD1 might be the D (5 bases). This CDR3 contains 16 residues. The germline V gene encodes CDR1 SGHVS and CDR2 FNYEAQ. Trimming pared 1 base from V and 5 bases from J, leaving 12 bases between. The CDR3 coding sequence is TGTGCCAGCAGCTTAGGGGGGTCGGAGAATAATTCACCCCTCCACTTT. It translates to CASSLGGSENNSPLHF.

The gene calls are TRBV4-2 and TRBJ2-5, with 11 bases aligning to TRBD1. J was trimmed by 5 bases and V by 2 bases; bases with no gene match: 4. The CDR3 totals 15 residues. CDR1 is LGHNA, CDR2 YNFKEQ, per germline. The CDR3 protein is CASSQRDRGTETQYF. The CDR3 DNA reads TGTGCCAGCAGCCAACGGGACAGGGGGACGGAGACCCAGTACTTC.

CDR3 DNA sequence: TGTGCCAGCAGCTTACCGTCGGGGGGGCGCCAAGAGACCCAGTACTTC. Protein: CASSLPSGGRQETQYF. The genes are TRBV7-2 and TRBJ2-5; TRBD2 matches 8 bases. The germline gives CDR1 SGHTA, CDR2 FQGNSA. The CDR3 consists of 16 residues. V gave up 2 bases and J gave up 1 base; unmatched junction bases: 6. The entire variable domain, with the rest obtained from reference TRBV7-2 and TRBJ2-5, is as follows: GAGVSQSPSNKVTEKGKDVELRCDPISGHTALYWYRQSLGQGLEFLIYFQGNSAPDKSGLPSDRFSAERTGGSVSTLTIQRTQQEDSAVYLCASSLPSGGRQETQYFGPGTRLLVL.

The CDR3 DNA is TGTGCCAGCAGTTACAATAATCCCCCGGAGACCCAGTACTTC. Translated: CASSYNNPPETQYF. The genes are TRBV3-1 (or the pseudogene TRBV3-2) and TRBJ2-5; D unclear. The germline gives CDR1 LGHDT, CDR2 YNNKEL (reference sequence). The V and J ends lost 6 bases and 5 bases respectively, with 16 bases between them. There are 14 residues in the CDR3.

The chain couples TRBV2 to TRBJ2-2; D is unresolved. The germline V gene has CDR1 SNHLY and CDR2 FYNNEI. The CDR3 extends over 14 amino acids. V lost 3 bases, J lost 5 bases, and 10 bases lay in between. The CDR3 nucleotides read TGTGCCAGCAGTGATCCGGGTGGAACCGGGGAGCTGTTTTTT. Protein: CASSDPGGTGELFF.

The J gene is TRBJ2-3, the V gene TRBV18; TRBD2 agrees at 11 bases. The V gene end was trimmed by 3 bases and the J gene end by 1 base; junction bases not matched to a gene: 0. The CDR3 extends over 15 amino acids. Per germline, CDR1 KGHSH and CDR2 LQKENI. The CDR3 here is CASSPTSGGTDTQYF. DNA of the CDR3: TGTGCCAGCTCACCGACTAGCGGGGGCACAGATACGCAGTATTTT.

The chain couples TRBV15 to TRBJ2-5; 8 bases are shared with TRBD1. Trimming cost V 3 bases and J 0 bases; bases outside gene matches: 6. Per the germline V gene, CDR1 is LNHNV and CDR2 is YYDKDF (reference sequence). The CDR3 is made up of 16 amino acids. CDR3 nucleotides: TGTGCCACCAGCAGGGGACAGGTCCCGTACCAAGAGACCCAGTACTTC. Translating it yields CATSRGQVPYQETQYF.

The CDR3, as DNA: TGTGCCAGCAGTGGCAGAAGGGCAGCTCAAGAGACCCAGTACTTC. Translating it yields CASSGRRAAQETQYF. The chain joins TRBV2 to TRBJ2-5; D is undetermined. Looked up from germline, CDR1 is SNHLY and CDR2 is FYNNEI. The CDR3 has 15 amino acids. V was pared by 4 bases and J by 2 bases, with 14 bases between. Together with reference TRBV2 and TRBJ2-5, the CDR3 gives the full variable domain: EPEVTQTPSHQVTQMGQEVILRCVPISNHLYFYWYRQILGQKVEFLVSFYNNEISEKSEIFDDQFSVERPDGSNFTLKIRSTKLEDSAMYFCASSGRRAAQETQYFGPGTRLLVL.

This clone was seen only once. This sequence joins TRBV7-2 and TRBJ2-5, with 10 bases that match TRBD2. The CDR3 consists of 16 residues. CDR1 is SGHTA, CDR2 FQGNSA, per germline. Trimming took 1 base from V and 4 from J; bases not matched to a gene: 6. CDR3 amino acids: CASSLVLAGAVETQYF. CDR3 DNA: TGTGCCAGCAGCTTAGTCCTAGCGGGGGCCGTAGAGACCCAGTACTTC.

The J gene is TRBJ2-3, the V gene TRBV10-1; 8 positions match TRBD2. The V gene's germline CDR1 is WNHNN and CDR2 SYGVQD (reference sequence). The CDR3 spans 16 residues. V was pared by 6 bases and J by 2 bases, with 10 bases of the junction left unmatched. CDR3 protein: CASRPGTRGSTDTQYF. The CDR3 DNA reads TGCGCCAGCAGGCCCGGGACTAGGGGGTCCACAGATACGCAGTATTTT.

V is TRBV2 and J is TRBJ1-5, with D unresolved. CDR1 and CDR2 from the germline V gene are SNHLY and FYNNEI. The V end lost 4 bases, the J end lost 0 bases, and 10 bases lay between the germline ends. The CDR3 loop spans 15 amino acids. CDR3 sequence: CASSAPQYSNQPQHF. The CDR3 DNA reads as TGTGCCAGCAGTGCCCCCCAGTATAGCAATCAGCCCCAGCATTTT.

This chain joins TRBV25-1 and TRBJ1-2, with D maybe TRBD1 (6 bases). Germline lookup yields CDR1 MGHDK and CDR2 SYGVNS. The CDR3 has 13 residues. With 8 bases removed from V and 6 bases from J, the gap between germline ends came to 16 bases. DNA of the CDR3: TGTGCCAGCGTCAATATGGCAGGGGATGGCTACACCTTC. This gives the protein CASVNMAGDGYTF.

The rearrangement joins TRBV6-5 to TRBJ1-2; D remains ambiguous. V lost 6 bases and J 2 bases, leaving 13 bases between the germline ends. This CDR3 has 14 residues. Germline CDR1 and CDR2: MNHEY and SVGAGI. CDR3 bases: TGTGCCAGCAGCCCGGGGTGGGTCAACTATGGCTACACCTTC. Its translation: CASSPGWVNYGYTF.

The chain couples TRBV11-3 to TRBJ2-5; D is uncertain. With 3 bases removed from V and 4 bases from J, the gap between germline ends came to 6 bases. The CDR3 consists of 12 residues. Per the germline V gene, CDR1 is SGHNT and CDR2 is YENEEA. In nucleotides, the CDR3 is TGTGCCAGCAGCTTTTTGGGAGAGACCCAGTACTTC. Protein product: CASSFLGETQYF.

This chain uses TRBV6-5 with TRBJ2-1, with TRBD2 matching 15 bases. Per the germline V gene, CDR1 is MNHEY and CDR2 is SVGAGI. V trimming: 6 bases; J trimming: 4 bases; junction bases outside the gene matches: 1. The CDR3 covers 15 residues. The CDR3 loop is CASSGLAGGYNEQFF. The DNA for the CDR3 is TGTGCCAGCAGCGGACTAGCGGGGGGGTACAATGAGCAGTTCTTC.

The chain joins TRBV5-1 to TRBJ2-7, with D tentatively TRBD1 (6 bases). V lost 4 bases and J lost 2, with 16 bases in between. The length of the CDR3 is 15 residues. Germline CDR1 reads SGHRS; CDR2 reads YFSETQ. The CDR3 DNA sequence: TGCGCCAGCAGCGCACGTTCTCAGGGGCCCTACGAGCAGTACTTC. Its translation is CASSARSQGPYEQYF.

The chain recombines TRBV2 with TRBJ2-4, with D unclear. Germline V gives CDR1 SNHLY, CDR2 FYNNEI. The germline V and J ends were trimmed by 0 bases and 2 bases, with 20 bases remaining between them. This CDR3 has 19 amino acids. CDR3 in DNA: TGTGCCAGCAGTGAAGCGCTTCCCTGGTTGGAAAACTCCAAAAACATTCAGTACTTC. Its translation is CASSEALPWLENSKNIQYF. The full variable domain, its missing parts supplied by reference TRBV2 and TRBJ2-4, is EPEVTQTPSHQVTQMGQEVILRCVPISNHLYFYWYRQILGQKVEFLVSFYNNEISEKSEIFDDQFSVERPDGSNFTLKIRSTKLEDSAMYFCASSEALPWLENSKNIQYFGAGTRLSVL.